This entry lists 24 T cell receptor beta chains sequenced from one sample in a study of blood T cell repertoires in COVID-19. Generated by immunoSEQ multiplex PCR, the TCRdb table keeps only in-frame clones and is missing some. Of about 150,000 clones listed, approximately 85% are singletons. The sample consisted of peripheral blood. The receptors were gathered from a woman aged 55-70 years with COVID-19, enrolled during active disease.

The CDR3 spells CASSPRTSGSETQYF. Here the CDR3 DNA reads TGTGCCAGCAGCCCCCGGACTAGCGGGAGTGAGACCCAGTACTTC. V is TRBV9 and J is TRBJ2-5; 13 nucleotides align to TRBD2. Germline V gives CDR1 SGDLS, CDR2 YYNGEE. V was pared by 4 bases and J by 5 bases, with 5 bases of the junction left unmatched. The CDR3 is 15 amino acids.

CDR3 protein: CASSLTGGSGYTF. The CDR3 DNA reads TGTGCCAGCAGTTTGACAGGGGGTTCTGGCTACACCTTC. The J gene is TRBJ1-2, the V gene TRBV6-5; 9 bases fit TRBD1. Germline values: CDR1 MNHEY, CDR2 SVGAGI. With 4 bases clipped from V and 7 bases from J, the junction kept 4 bases outside the gene matches. This CDR3 is 13 amino acids long.

This rearrangement joins TRBV3-1 (or the pseudogene TRBV3-2) to TRBJ2-1, with a tentative D call TRBD1 (6 bases). V lost 2 bases and J 10 bases, leaving 9 bases between the germline ends. Germline assignment: CDR1 LGHDT and CDR2 YNNKEL (reference sequence). This CDR3 region has 12 residues. CDR3 sequence: CASSQWGREQFF. CDR3 nucleotides: TGTGCCAGCAGCCAATGGGGGCGGGAGCAGTTCTTC.

This clone occurred once. V usage is TRBV19 and J usage is TRBJ1-5; TRBD1 might be the D (5 bases). Between the trimmed V and J ends, which lost 1 base and 7 bases, there was a span of 20 bases. Germline CDR1 LNHDA, CDR2 SQIVND (reference sequence). The CDR3 sequence is 17 residues long. CDR3 sequence reads: CASSIGQRTLRGQPQHF. The CDR3 coding sequence is TGTGCCAGTAGTATAGGGCAAAGGACGCTACGGGGGCAGCCCCAGCATTTT.

This chain uses TRBV19 with TRBJ1-6; 7 bases line up with TRBD1. The V segment lost 9 bases and the J segment 10 bases; nucleotides outside the gene matches: 9. CDR3 length equals 13 residues. The V gene's germline CDR1 is LNHDA and CDR2 SQIVND (reference sequence). CDR3 loop: CASQGDLRSPLHF. The CDR3 DNA sequence: TGTGCCAGCCAGGGGGATTTGCGGTCACCCCTCCACTTT.

V is TRBV2 and J is TRBJ2-7; 7 nucleotides match TRBD2. The CDR3 consists of 13 residues. Trimming at V came to 8 bases and at J to 7 bases, leaving 11 bases not matched to a gene. The germline CDR1 and CDR2 sequences are SNHLY and FYNNEI. The CDR3 spells CASRGGPVREQYF. CDR3 DNA sequence: TGTGCCAGCCGGGGAGGGCCCGTCCGGGAGCAGTACTTC.

V and J are TRBV10-3 and TRBJ2-3, with 8 bases identical to TRBD2. J was trimmed by 6 bases and V by 4 bases; bases with no gene match: 3. CDR1 is ENHRY, CDR2 SYGVKD, per germline. The CDR3 is made up of 13 amino acids. CDR3 nucleotides: TGTGCCATCAGTGGGGCGGGGGGCGATACGCAGTATTTT. Its translation: CAISGAGGDTQYF.

This chain uses TRBV19 with TRBJ2-1, with 9 bases fitting TRBD2. Losses at the gene ends were 4 bases for V and 7 bases for J; bases not matched to a gene: 5. Germline V gene lookup returns CDR1 LNHDA and CDR2 SQIVND (reference sequence). This CDR3 contains 14 residues. DNA for the CDR3: TGTGCCAGTAGTAGCGGGGGGGCCCAGAATGAGCAGTTCTTC. As protein: CASSSGGAQNEQFF.

The count of this clone is one. V usage is TRBV10-2 and J usage is TRBJ1-5; tentatively, D is TRBD1 (6 bases). The V end was cut by 5 bases, the J end by 4 bases, with 12 bases between. Germline V lookup: CDR1 WSHSY, CDR2 SAAADI. The CDR3 runs to 14 residues. The CDR3: CASSPGHPNQPQHF. DNA of the CDR3: TGCGCCAGCAGTCCGGGACACCCTAATCAGCCCCAGCATTTT.

This chain connects TRBV9 to TRBJ2-1; D is perhaps TRBD2 (5 bases). V shed 0 bases and J shed 8 bases, with 9 bases lying between them. Germline CDR1 is SGDLS and CDR2 is YYNGEE. The CDR3 totals 13 residues. The DNA of the CDR3 is TGTGCCAGCAGCGTAGGTAACGGGGATGAGCAGTTCTTC. This gives the protein CASSVGNGDEQFF.

This clone was observed a single time. The chain couples TRBV6-4 to TRBJ1-1; D perhaps matches TRBD1 (6 bases). This CDR3 has 13 residues. Trimming shortened V by 6 bases and J by 5 bases, and 13 bases separated the two germline ends. Germline CDR1 is MRHNA and CDR2 is SNTAGT. CDR3 bases: TGTGCCAGCAGGGGGACATGGGGGACTGAAGCTTTCTTT. It yields the protein CASRGTWGTEAFF.

The rearrangement links TRBV2 to TRBJ1-2, with D possibly TRBD1 on 5 matching bases. The CDR3 spans 12 residues. Germline V gene data show CDR1 as SNHLY and CDR2 as FYNNEI. V lost 8 bases to trimming and J lost 2 bases, with 9 bases between them. The CDR3 sequence is CASEGLNYGYTF. The CDR3 bases are TGTGCCAGCGAGGGACTGAACTATGGCTACACCTTC.

V and J are TRBV2 and TRBJ2-1, with 8 bases lining up with TRBD1. The V segment lost 7 bases and the J segment 8 bases; nucleotides outside the gene matches: 10. The CDR3 length is 14 residues. Germline CDR1 is SNHLY and CDR2 is FYNNEI. CDR3 DNA sequence: TGTGCCAGCAACGTAGACAGGGGAGCGCATGAGCAGTTCTTC. Amino acid sequence: CASNVDRGAHEQFF.

The V call is TRBV5-1, the J call TRBJ2-1, with TRBD2 matching 8 bases. Germline CDR1 and CDR2: SGHRS and YFSETQ. The V and J ends lost 3 bases and 0 bases, in that order; junction bases with no gene match: 8. The CDR3 length is 17 residues. CDR3 amino acids: CASSSTLSGASYNEQFF. The CDR3 nucleotides read TGCGCCAGCAGCTCCACCCTTAGCGGGGCCTCCTACAATGAGCAGTTCTTC.

This clone turned up a few times. CDR3: CASSLGGDNSPLHF. CDR3 bases: TGTGCCAGCAGCTTGGGTGGAGATAATTCACCCCTCCACTTT. The chain has TRBV7-9 and TRBJ1-6, with D uncertain. The CDR3 has 14 amino acids. Germline V gene sequence: CDR1 SEHNR, CDR2 FQNEAQ (reference sequence). Trimming took off 3 bases at V and 5 bases at J, with 8 bases between the two ends.

This chain joins TRBV4-2 and TRBJ1-2; no definite D call. Germline V CDR1 and CDR2: LGHNA, YNFKEQ. Trimming pared 1 base from V and 1 base from J, leaving 7 bases between. This CDR3 is built from 14 residues. CDR3: CASSQGRDNYGYTF. CDR3 nucleotides: TGTGCCAGCAGCCAAGGGCGGGATAACTATGGCTACACCTTC.

The rearrangement links TRBV6-5 to TRBJ2-5, with D hard to call. The germline V and J ends were trimmed by 6 bases and 4 bases, with 15 bases remaining between them. The CDR3 loop spans 14 amino acids. Germline V gene data show CDR1 as MNHEY and CDR2 as SVGAGI. The DNA of the CDR3 is TGTGCCAGCAGCCGCCGAGACACGATAGAGACCCAGTACTTC. Protein product: CASSRRDTIETQYF.

The V call is TRBV11-2, the J call TRBJ2-2, with D tentatively TRBD1 (5 bases). V lost 5 bases, J lost 1 base, and 11 bases lay in between. CDR1 SGHAT and CDR2 FQNNGV come from the germline V gene. The CDR3 is 15 amino acids. The CDR3 nucleotides are TGTGCCAGCAGCCCCCAGACAGTGAACACCGGGGAGCTGTTTTTT. Protein: CASSPQTVNTGELFF.

The chain joins TRBV28 to TRBJ2-4; TRBD1 matches 8 bases. V trimming: 6 bases; J trimming: 0 bases; junction bases outside the gene matches: 4. The CDR3 has 15 amino acids. CDR1 is MDHEN, CDR2 SYDVKM, per germline. The CDR3 is CASRLTGVAKNIQYF. In nucleotides, the CDR3 is TGTGCCAGCAGGTTGACAGGGGTAGCCAAAAACATTCAGTACTTC.

This clone occurred once. This chain joins TRBV11-2 and TRBJ1-2; weak D call: TRBD1 (5 bases). V lost 7 bases and J lost 8, with 23 bases in between. The CDR3 runs 15 residues. The germline CDR1 and CDR2 sequences are SGHAT and FQNNGV. CDR3 bases: TGTGCCAGCACCTCGGGTGGCGGGGGACGAGACGGCTACACCTTC. It yields the protein CASTSGGGGRDGYTF.

This clone was seen only once. The chain joins TRBV5-1 to TRBJ1-5; D unresolved. Germline V gives CDR1 SGHRS, CDR2 YFSETQ. The V and J ends lost 4 bases and 5 bases respectively, with 10 bases between them. The length of the CDR3 is 13 residues. CDR3 sequence reads: CASSRGGDQPQHF. The CDR3 DNA sequence: TGCGCCAGCAGCCGAGGCGGGGATCAGCCCCAGCATTTT.

CDR3 in DNA: TGTGCCAGCTTAGGACAGGGTACGTACACTGAAGCTTTCTTT. Translating gives CASLGQGTYTEAFF. This chain uses TRBV18 with TRBJ1-1; 8 nucleotides align to TRBD1. Germline loops: CDR1 KGHSH, CDR2 LQKENI. Trimming removed 7 bases from V and 3 bases from J; junction bases left unmatched: 7. The CDR3 is 14 amino acids.

The chain couples TRBV19 to TRBJ2-7; perhaps TRBD2 as D (6 bases). The CDR3 extends over 15 amino acids. V was shortened by 6 bases and J by 3 bases, with 18 bases between the two germline ends. The germline V gene has CDR1 LNHDA and CDR2 SQIVND (reference sequence). This chain's CDR3 is CASSTGGMGFYEQYV. DNA of the CDR3: TGTGCCAGTAGCACCGGGGGAATGGGTTTCTACGAGCAGTACGTC.

The chain couples TRBV12-5 to TRBJ1-1; D is perhaps TRBD1 (5 bases). V lost 7 bases, J lost 6 bases, and 9 bases lay in between. This CDR3 comprises 11 residues. Germline V lookup: CDR1 LGHNT, CDR2 FRNRAP. CDR3: CASAETAEAFF. The CDR3 nucleotides are TGTGCTAGTGCCGAGACAGCTGAAGCTTTCTTT. Full variable domain (rest looked up from reference TRBV12-5 and TRBJ1-1): DARVTQTPRHKVTEMGQEVTMRCQPILGHNTVFWYRQTMMQGLELLAYFRNRAPLDDSGMPKDRFSAEMPDATLATLKIQPSEPRDSAVYFCASAETAEAFFGQGTRLTVV.